The next 6 T cell receptor beta chains were all read from a single sample in a study of vaccination effects on CD4 cells after COVID-19. Culturing for about ten days preceded CD4+ T cell isolation. Either the BNT162b2 or mRNA-1273 vaccine was given to participants in two doses. Antigens for these TCRs are unknown. Data came from immunoSEQ multiplex PCR; TCRdb stores just in-frame clones and leaves some out. This sample has approximately 70,000 clones, with around 69% found just once. The sequences come from CD4+ T cells from PBMCs cultured without peptide, collected after COVID-19 vaccination. Source of these receptors: a human donor who received a COVID-19 vaccine.

This chain links TRBV2 with TRBJ2-7; D not certain. Trimming removed 4 bases at V and 3 bases at J, with 10 bases between. CDR1 SNHLY and CDR2 FYNNEI come from the germline V gene. The CDR3 is 13 amino acids. DNA for the CDR3: TGTGCCAGCAGTGGACAAGCCCTCTACGAGCAGTACGTC. Translation gives CASSGQALYEQYV.

The rearrangement uses TRBV4-1 and TRBJ1-1; 7 bases align to TRBD1. This CDR3 has 16 residues. V lost 0 bases and J lost 3; bases outside the gene matches: 7. From germline, CDR1 is MGHRA and CDR2 YSYEKL. The CDR3 spells CASSQDPTGRDTEAFF. In DNA, the CDR3 is TGCGCCAGCAGCCAAGATCCGACAGGGCGGGACACTGAAGCTTTCTTT.

This sequence joins TRBV28 and TRBJ1-3; TRBD1 agrees at 10 bases. CDR3 size: 15 residues. With V trimmed by 5 bases and J by 2 bases, 3 bases remained unmatched. CDR1 and CDR2 from the germline V gene are MDHEN and SYDVKM. This CDR3 reads CASSPDRGAGNTIYF. The CDR3 nucleotides read TGTGCCAGCAGTCCGGACAGGGGGGCTGGAAACACCATATATTTT.

The rearrangement links TRBV7-2 to TRBJ1-5, with D tentatively TRBD1 (6 bases). The V and J ends lost 4 bases and 5 bases respectively, with 12 bases between them. CDR3 length: 14 residues. The V gene's germline CDR1 is SGHTA and CDR2 FQGNSA. CDR3 DNA: TGTGCCAGCAGCTCAGAAGGGGGATATCAGCCCCAGCATTTT. Protein sequence: CASSSEGGYQPQHF.

The V and J genes are TRBV2 and TRBJ2-7; no clear D gene. CDR1 is SNHLY and CDR2 is FYNNEI in the germline V gene. The germline V and J ends were trimmed by 5 bases and 2 bases, with 4 bases remaining between them. This CDR3 comprises 11 residues. CDR3 in amino acids: CASSRPYEQYV. The DNA for the CDR3 is TGTGCCAGCAGTCGTCCCTACGAGCAGTACGTC.

This clone was observed once. The CDR3 spells CAISESLAGGETQYF. The CDR3 coding sequence is TGTGCCATCAGTGAGTCGTTAGCGGGGGGAGAGACCCAGTACTTC. This chain connects TRBV10-3 to TRBJ2-5, with 10 bases fitting TRBD2. This CDR3 has 15 residues. Trimming cost V 0 bases and J 4 bases; bases outside gene matches: 2. The germline V gene has CDR1 ENHRY and CDR2 SYGVKD.